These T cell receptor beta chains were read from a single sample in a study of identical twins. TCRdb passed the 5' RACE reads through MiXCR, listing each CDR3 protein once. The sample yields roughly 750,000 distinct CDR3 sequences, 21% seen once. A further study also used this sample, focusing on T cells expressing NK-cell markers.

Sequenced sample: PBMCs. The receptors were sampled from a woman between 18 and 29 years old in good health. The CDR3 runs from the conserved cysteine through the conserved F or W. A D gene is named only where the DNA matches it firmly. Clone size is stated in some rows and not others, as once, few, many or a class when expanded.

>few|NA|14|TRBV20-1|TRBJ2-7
CSAVPAGHSLEQYF
TGCAGTGCCGTCCCTGCGGGACATTCCCTGGAGCAGTACTTC
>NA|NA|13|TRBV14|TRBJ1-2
CASSPHQIYGYTF
TGTGCCAGCAGCCCCCATCAGATTTATGGCTACACCTTC
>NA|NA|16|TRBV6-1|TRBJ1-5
CASSGGGRLSGQPQHF
TGTGCCAGCAGTGGCGGGGGGCGATTGTCTGGGCAGCCCCAGCATTTT
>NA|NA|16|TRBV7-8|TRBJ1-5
CASSSEGVGSNQPQHF
TGTGCCAGCAGCTCCGAAGGCGTTGGAAGCAATCAGCCCCAGCATTTT
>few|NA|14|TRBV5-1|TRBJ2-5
CASSLTPGQETQYF
TGCGCCAGCAGCTTGACCCCGGGCCAAGAGACCCAGTACTTC
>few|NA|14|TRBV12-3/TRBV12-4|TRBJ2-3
CASSLGPFTDTQYF
TGTGCCAGCAGTTTGGGGCCGTTCACAGATACGCAGTATTTT
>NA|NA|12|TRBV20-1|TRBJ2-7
CSARDRPKAQYF
TGCAGTGCTAGAGATCGGCCTAAGGCGCAGTACTTC
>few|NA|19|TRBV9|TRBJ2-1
CASSVVGGEEVAAYNEQFF
TGTGCCAGCAGCGTAGTAGGTGGGGAGGAGGTGGCAGCGTACAATGAGCAGTTCTTC
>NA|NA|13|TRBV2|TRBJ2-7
CASSAPGDYEQYF
TGTGCCAGCTCAGCCCCAGGGGACTACGAGCAGTACTTC
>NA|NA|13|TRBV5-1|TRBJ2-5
CASGGHPEETQYF
TGCGCCAGCGGCGGACATCCTGAAGAGACCCAGTACTTC
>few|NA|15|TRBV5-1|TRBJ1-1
CASSSGRGMNTEAFF
TGCGCCAGCAGCTCTGGACGGGGAATGAACACTGAAGCTTTCTTT
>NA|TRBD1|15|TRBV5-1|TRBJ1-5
CASSLAGQNYQPQHF
TGCGCCAGCAGCTTGGCGGGACAGAACTATCAGCCCCAGCATTTT
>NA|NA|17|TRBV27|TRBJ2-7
CASTQGAPRGSGYEQYF
TGTGCCAGCACCCAAGGTGCCCCCCGAGGATCAGGCTACGAGCAGTACTTC
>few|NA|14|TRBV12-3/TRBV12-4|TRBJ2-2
CASKMDRNTGELFF
TGTGCCAGCAAGATGGACAGGAACACCGGGGAGCTGTTTTTT
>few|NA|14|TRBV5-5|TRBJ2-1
CASSQARRVDEQFF
TGTGCCAGCAGCCAGGCCAGAAGGGTCGATGAGCAGTTCTTC
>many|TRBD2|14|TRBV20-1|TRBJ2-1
CSANPGLAGREQFF
TGCAGTGCTAACCCGGGACTAGCGGGTCGTGAGCAGTTCTTC
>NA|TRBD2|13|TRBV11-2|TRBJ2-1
CASSLERGLEQFF
TGTGCCAGCAGCTTAGAACGGGGACTAGAGCAGTTCTTC
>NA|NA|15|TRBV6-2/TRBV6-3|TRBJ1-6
CASSYSRGDNSPLHF
TGTGCCAGCAGTTACTCGCGCGGCGATAATTCACCCCTCCACTTT
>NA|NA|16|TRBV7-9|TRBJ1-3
CASSFSAGTGGNTIYF
TGTGCCAGCAGCTTCTCGGCAGGGACTGGTGGAAACACCATATATTTT
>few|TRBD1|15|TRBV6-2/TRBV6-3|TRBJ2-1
CASSRTGTGGHEQFF
TGTGCCAGCAGTAGAACCGGGACAGGGGGGCATGAGCAGTTCTTC
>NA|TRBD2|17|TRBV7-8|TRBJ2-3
CASSLVASGTVMDTQYF
TGTGCCAGCAGCTTAGTAGCCAGCGGGACCGTTATGGATACGCAGTATTTT
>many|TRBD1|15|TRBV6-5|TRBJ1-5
CASSYGDRGPQPQHF
TGTGCCAGCAGTTACGGGGACAGGGGTCCTCAGCCCCAGCATTTT
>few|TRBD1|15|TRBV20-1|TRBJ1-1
CSVTGTGGRNTEAFF
TGCAGTGTTACCGGGACAGGGGGGAGGAACACTGAAGCTTTCTTT
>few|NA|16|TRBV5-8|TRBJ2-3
CASSLAVSRGTDTQYF
TGTGCCAGCAGCTTGGCCGTTTCCCGAGGCACAGATACGCAGTATTTT
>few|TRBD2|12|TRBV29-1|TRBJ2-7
CSYSSGVNEQYF
TGCAGCTACTCTAGCGGGGTGAACGAGCAGTACTTC
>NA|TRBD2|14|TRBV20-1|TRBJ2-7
CSAKGRGFSYEQYF
TGCAGTGCTAAGGGGCGGGGGTTTTCCTACGAGCAGTACTTC
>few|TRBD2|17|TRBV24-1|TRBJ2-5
CATSDSTIAGGLETQYF
TGTGCCACCAGTGATTCTACCATAGCGGGGGGGCTGGAGACCCAGTACTTC
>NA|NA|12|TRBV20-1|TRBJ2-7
CSATPGRYEQYF
TGCAGTGCCACACCGGGCCGCTACGAGCAGTACTTC
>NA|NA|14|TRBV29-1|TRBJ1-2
CSVDGGTLYYGYTF
TGCAGCGTTGATGGGGGGACCCTGTACTATGGCTACACCTTC
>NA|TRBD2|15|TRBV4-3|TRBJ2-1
CASSPAGARLNEQFF
TGCGCCAGCAGCCCAGCGGGGGCCCGCCTTAATGAGCAGTTCTTC
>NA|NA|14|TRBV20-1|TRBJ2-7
CSASTPTSTYEQYF
TGCAGTGCTAGCACGCCTACGAGTACCTACGAGCAGTACTTC
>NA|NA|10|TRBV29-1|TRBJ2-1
CSVAGGSQFF
TGCAGCGTTGCTGGGGGGAGTCAGTTCTTC
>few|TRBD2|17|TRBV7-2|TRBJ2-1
CASSPRRAGGPFGEQFF
TGTGCCAGCAGCCCAAGACGAGCGGGAGGGCCGTTCGGAGAGCAGTTCTTC
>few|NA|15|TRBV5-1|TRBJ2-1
CASSPGSSGYNEQFF
TGCGCCAGCAGTCCCGGGTCCTCGGGCTACAATGAGCAGTTCTTC
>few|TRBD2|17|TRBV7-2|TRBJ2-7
CASSLVGTSGISYEQYF
TGTGCCAGCAGCTTAGTCGGGACTAGCGGGATTAGTTACGAGCAGTACTTC
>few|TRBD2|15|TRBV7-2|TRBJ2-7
CASSYSSGAKDEQYF
TGTGCCAGCAGCTACTCTAGCGGGGCTAAGGACGAGCAGTACTTC
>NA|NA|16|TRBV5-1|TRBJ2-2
CASSLSPGRSAGELFF
TGCGCCAGCAGCTTGTCCCCAGGGAGGAGCGCCGGGGAGCTGTTTTTT
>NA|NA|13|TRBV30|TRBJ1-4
CAWSVGVGEKLFF
TGTGCCTGGAGTGTTGGTGTTGGTGAAAAACTGTTTTTT
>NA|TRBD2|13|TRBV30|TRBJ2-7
CAWSSGGNYEQYF
TGTGCCTGGAGTAGCGGGGGGAACTACGAGCAGTACTTC